These 30 T cell receptor beta chains share one sample of origin, sequenced in a study of T-cell reconstitution after alpha-beta-depleted transplantation in children. Construction of the TCRbeta library involved unique molecular identifiers. TCRdb ran MiXCR on the PCR reads and lists one entry per CDR3 protein. The sample yields hundreds of thousands of distinct CDR3 sequences, roughly 14% seen once. The material was PBMCs, obtained before TCRalphabeta/CD19-depleted stem cell transplant. These receptors originate from a girl aged 2-15 years with congenital amegakaryocytic thrombocytopenia, due to receive a stem cell transplant.

This clonotype was detected only a few times. This chain links TRBV30 with TRBJ1-4, with D unclear. CDR3 length: 14 amino acids. Deletions cut 5 bases from V and 7 bases from J, with 17 bases between. Germline V CDR1 and CDR2: GTSNPN, SVGIG (reference sequence). The CDR3 is CAWGLQHGLEKLFF. Here the CDR3 DNA reads TGTGCCTGGGGTCTCCAGCATGGACTTGAAAAACTGTTTTTT.

This clonotype has just a few counts. V and J are TRBV5-5 and TRBJ2-5; 7 bases are shared with TRBD2. Germline V gives CDR1 SGHKS, CDR2 YYEKEE (reference sequence). The CDR3 is made up of 16 amino acids. V trimming: 6 bases; J trimming: 4 bases; junction bases outside the gene matches: 15. CDR3 nucleotide sequence: TGTGCCAGCATCGATAGAGGACTAGTAGCAGGAGAGACCCAGTACTTC. Translation: CASIDRGLVAGETQYF.

In the case of this clonotype: A clone one base away is much larger, so this may be a read error. Likely a read error: the CDR3 ends without its conserved phenylalanine or tryptophan. The V and J genes are TRBV5-5 and TRBJ2-1; weak D call: TRBD1 (5 bases). The germline gives CDR1 SGHKS, CDR2 YYEKEE (reference sequence). Trimming took 7 bases from V and 5 from J, leaving 13 bases between them. The CDR3 contains 13 residues. CDR3 sequence: CASDLTEDNEQFL. The CDR3 nucleotides are TGTGCCAGCGACTTGACAGAAGACAATGAGCAGTTCCTC.

This clonotype was recorded at least ten times. This rearrangement joins TRBV12-3 or TRBV12-4 to TRBJ1-2; D is ambiguous. This CDR3 spans 14 amino acids. Trimming pared 3 bases from V and 10 bases from J, leaving 18 bases between. The DNA of the CDR3 is TGTGCCAGCAGTTTGGCGGGCTATGGGAGAACCTACACCTTC. Encoded protein: CASSLAGYGRTYTF.

This clonotype was observed at least ten times. This chain links TRBV6-5 with TRBJ2-1; perhaps TRBD2 as D (5 bases). Germline assignment: CDR1 MNHEY and CDR2 SVGAGI. This CDR3 spans 16 amino acids. Trimming removed 0 bases at V and 0 bases at J, with 9 bases between. The CDR3 sequence: CASSYSRGNSYNEQFF. Written as DNA, the CDR3 is TGTGCCAGCAGTTACTCGCGAGGGAACTCCTACAATGAGCAGTTCTTC.

This clonotype was observed at least ten times. The chain has TRBV6-5 and TRBJ1-1; D call uncertain. The CDR3 has 13 residues. CDR1 is MNHEY and CDR2 is SVGAGI in the germline V gene. Between the trimmed V and J ends, which lost 4 bases and 0 bases, there was a span of 6 bases. In DNA form, the CDR3 reads TGTGCCAGCAGTTCGATCCTGAACACTGAAGCTTTCTTT. Translating gives CASSSILNTEAFF.

This clonotype was seen only a few times. CDR3 nucleotide sequence: TGTGCCAGCAGTTTTACCATCCACGAGCAGTACTTC. Translating gives CASSFTIHEQYF. The chain uses TRBV12-3 or TRBV12-4 and TRBJ2-7; D call uncertain. The CDR3 spans 12 residues. The V and J ends lost 3 bases and 5 bases respectively, with 8 bases between them.

This clonotype was picked up many times. The gene calls are TRBV20-1 and TRBJ2-4, with TRBD2 matching over 8 bases. Germline CDR1 is DFQATT and CDR2 is SNEGSKA (reference sequence). The trim removed 4 bases at V and 5 bases at J, leaving 10 bases unmatched. The CDR3 has 15 residues. The CDR3 DNA follows: TGCAGTGCTAATCGTCTGCCGGGACTAGAAAACATTCAGTACTTC. Translating it yields CSANRLPGLENIQYF.

The chain recombines TRBV29-1 with TRBJ1-5, with a possible D match to TRBD1 (5 bases). Between the trimmed V and J ends, which lost 7 bases and 3 bases, there was a span of 13 bases. This CDR3 is built from 13 residues. The germline V gene encodes CDR1 SQVTM and CDR2 ANQGSEA. CDR3 sequence reads: CSAKGSPNQPQHF. In nucleotides, the CDR3 is TGCAGCGCGAAGGGGTCCCCCAATCAGCCCCAGCATTTT.

This sequence joins TRBV6-5 and TRBJ2-5; D might be TRBD2 (5 bases). The CDR3 covers 15 residues. Germline V gives CDR1 MNHEY, CDR2 SVGAGI. Trimming cost V 0 bases and J 7 bases, with 15 bases left between them. Here the CDR3 DNA reads TGTGCCAGCAGTTACTCGTTCGGGGTTCGGGGGACCCAGTACTTC. This translates into CASSYSFGVRGTQYF.

The sample holds a few counts of this clonotype. This chain connects TRBV10-2 to TRBJ2-2; D perhaps matches TRBD2 (6 bases). The CDR3 is 17 residues long. V lost 1 base and J 3 bases, leaving 15 bases between the germline ends. Germline V gene lookup returns CDR1 WSHSY and CDR2 SAAADI. CDR3 sequence (DNA): TGCGCCAGCAGTGAGTTGGGAGGTGTTGGGGACACCGGGGAGCTGTTTTTT. Protein sequence: CASSELGGVGDTGELFF.

This clonotype was seen a handful of times. The J gene is TRBJ2-5, the V gene TRBV5-8; 7 nucleotides match TRBD1. Trimming at V came to 3 bases and at J to 2 bases, leaving 7 bases not matched to a gene. The CDR3 is made up of 15 amino acids. Germline assignment: CDR1 SGHTS and CDR2 YDEGEE. The CDR3 DNA reads as TGTGCCAGCAGCTACTCCCGGGACAGACAAGAGACCCAGTACTTC. Amino acids: CASSYSRDRQETQYF.

This clonotype has ten or more counts. The chain couples TRBV28 to TRBJ2-1; 9 bases agree with TRBD2. Germline V gives CDR1 MDHEN, CDR2 SYDVKM. J gave up 4 bases and V 3 bases, and 4 bases lay outside the gene matches. This CDR3 has 15 residues. The CDR3 loop reads CASSFATSGYNEQFF. The CDR3 DNA reads TGTGCCAGCAGTTTCGCGACTAGCGGTTACAATGAGCAGTTCTTC.

This clonotype was observed at least ten times. The chain has TRBV5-1 and TRBJ1-1; tentative D call: TRBD1 (5 bases). CDR3 length equals 14 residues. CDR1 SGHRS and CDR2 YFSETQ come from the germline V gene. Trimming shortened V by 0 bases and J by 7 bases, and 13 bases separated the two germline ends. The CDR3 is CASSLGGTINEAFF. CDR3 bases: TGCGCCAGCAGCTTGGGCGGGACCATAAATGAAGCTTTCTTT. The whole variable domain, filled in from reference TRBV5-1 and TRBJ1-1, reads KAGVTQTPRYLIKTRGQQVTLSCSPISGHRSVSWYQQTPGQGLQFLFEYFSETQRNKGNFPGRFSGRQFSNSRSEMNVSTLELGDSALYLCASSLGGTINEAFFGQGTRLTVV.

The chain employs TRBV20-1 and TRBJ2-1; TRBD2 agrees at 7 bases. Germline values: CDR1 DFQATT, CDR2 SNEGSKA (reference sequence). The V and J ends lost 4 bases and 3 bases, in that order; junction bases with no gene match: 6. The CDR3 is 14 residues long. CDR3 DNA sequence: TGCAGTGCTATGGGGGGAGGGCACTACAATGAGCAGTTCTTC. This codes for CSAMGGGHYNEQFF.

This clonotype was detected many times. The J gene is TRBJ2-1, the V gene TRBV5-1, with 12 bases matching TRBD2. Germline loops: CDR1 SGHRS, CDR2 YFSETQ. CDR3 length: 15 residues. Trimming at V came to 4 bases and at J to 3 bases, leaving 2 bases not matched to a gene. The CDR3 nucleotides read TGCGCCAGCAGCGCGACTAGCGGGAGCTACAATGAGCAGTTCTTC. Translating gives CASSATSGSYNEQFF.

This clonotype has ten or more counts. This chain links TRBV25-1 with TRBJ2-4, with D unclear. The CDR3 is 16 residues long. V dropped 6 bases and J dropped 0 bases, with 15 bases sitting between them. CDR1 is MGHDK and CDR2 is SYGVNS in the germline V gene. CDR3 coding DNA: TGTGCCAGCAGGAAATCGACGAATGTAGCCAAAAACATTCAGTACTTC. Its protein product is CASRKSTNVAKNIQYF.

This clonotype was recorded many times. This sequence joins TRBV6-5 and TRBJ1-2; 10 bases map to TRBD1. V gave up 0 bases and J gave up 5 bases; unmatched junction bases: 6. The CDR3 runs to 16 residues. CDR1 MNHEY and CDR2 SVGAGI come from the germline V gene. CDR3 residues: CASSYSTSGQGYGYTF. CDR3 sequence (DNA): TGTGCCAGCAGTTACTCGACGTCGGGACAGGGGTATGGCTACACCTTC.

This clonotype was seen only a few times. The chain has TRBV6-6 and TRBJ1-1; D unresolved. The CDR3 sequence is 11 residues long. The germline V gene encodes CDR1 MNHNY and CDR2 SVGAGI (reference sequence). The ends were cut back, 4 bases at V and 6 bases at J, with 6 bases in the middle. The CDR3 is CASSWEAEAFF. The CDR3 nucleotides are TGTGCCAGCAGTTGGGAGGCTGAAGCTTTCTTT.

This clonotype appeared a few times. This chain links TRBV4-2 with TRBJ1-2, with a possible D match to TRBD1 (6 bases). The CDR3 contains 18 residues. The germline gives CDR1 LGHNA, CDR2 YNFKEQ. Trimming shortened V by 0 bases and J by 4 bases, and 21 bases separated the two germline ends. CDR3 sequence: CASSQDLDGGRGSYGYTF. As DNA, the CDR3 is TGTGCCAGCAGCCAAGATTTAGACGGGGGGCGCGGTAGCTATGGCTACACCTTC.

This clonotype was seen at least ten times. The genes are TRBV20-1 and TRBJ2-1, with TRBD2 matching 9 bases. This CDR3 is built from 15 residues. Germline V lookup: CDR1 DFQATT, CDR2 SNEGSKA (reference sequence). V dropped 5 bases and J dropped 7; count of bases not matched to a gene: 12. CDR3 bases: TGCAGTGCTTCTTCCATAGCGGGAGTTTATAATGAGCAGTTCTTC. Translated, it gives CSASSIAGVYNEQFF.

About this clonotype itself: A much more abundant neighbour one base away suggests this may be a read error. This chain connects TRBV12-3 or TRBV12-4 to TRBJ2-2; 7 bases align to TRBD2. After removal of 4 bases from V and 1 base from J, the junction contained 3 bases not matched to a gene. The CDR3 runs to 15 residues. This CDR3 is CASSYASGNTGELFF. The CDR3 DNA follows: TGTGCCAGCAGTTATGCTAGCGGGAACACCGGGGAGCTGTTTTTT.

This clonotype came up a few times. The chain links TRBV20-1 to TRBJ2-7; D assignment may be TRBD1 or TRBD2 (5 bases each). This CDR3 is built from 11 residues. Germline-derived CDR1 and CDR2 are DFQATT and SNEGSKA (reference sequence). Between the trimmed V and J ends, which lost 6 bases and 10 bases, there was a span of 16 bases. CDR3 nucleotides: TGCAGTGCCAGTGATCCGGGACCTCAGTACTTC. It is translated as CSASDPGPQYF.

This clonotype was counted at least ten times. J is TRBJ2-3 and V is TRBV10-3; D is possibly TRBD2 (5 bases). There are 13 residues in the CDR3. Trimming took off 2 bases at V and 6 bases at J, with 9 bases between the two ends. The germline gives CDR1 ENHRY, CDR2 SYGVKD. CDR3 DNA sequence: TGTGCCATCAGTGAGGGGAGTGGGGATACGCAGTATTTT. Translated, it gives CAISEGSGDTQYF.

This clonotype has just a few counts. V is TRBV29-1 and J is TRBJ2-7; no firm D call. Germline V gene data show CDR1 as SQVTM and CDR2 as ANQGSEA. The CDR3 runs 16 residues. Trimming removed 2 bases at V and 1 base at J, with 18 bases between. The CDR3 loop is CSVELLIGTESYEQYF. For the CDR3, the DNA is TGCAGCGTTGAATTGTTGATAGGAACTGAATCCTACGAGCAGTACTTC.

This clonotype was counted at least ten times. J is TRBJ2-3 and V is TRBV20-1, with D possibly being TRBD2 (5 bases). Germline loops: CDR1 DFQATT, CDR2 SNEGSKA (reference sequence). Trimming shortened V by 8 bases and J by 6 bases, and 12 bases separated the two germline ends. The CDR3 sequence is 11 residues long. CDR3 bases: TGCAGTCCCTCCCCGGGGGATACGCAGTATTTT. Translation gives CSPSPGDTQYF.

This clonotype was counted ten times or more. This chain uses TRBV4-1 with TRBJ2-1; D not resolved. The CDR3 consists of 16 residues. V shed 0 bases and J shed 0 bases, with 9 bases lying between them. Germline V gives CDR1 MGHRA, CDR2 YSYEKL. CDR3 nucleotide sequence: TGCGCCAGCAGCCAAGAATCATTTGGCTCCTACAATGAGCAGTTCTTC. Translating it yields CASSQESFGSYNEQFF.

This clonotype was recorded many times. The chain uses TRBV28 and TRBJ2-3, with 7 nucleotides matching TRBD2. Germline-derived CDR1 and CDR2 are MDHEN and SYDVKM. This CDR3 is 14 amino acids long. V lost 2 bases to trimming and J lost 5 bases; unmatched junction nucleotides: 4. CDR3 in amino acids: CASSLTREVDTQYF. The CDR3 DNA is TGTGCCAGCAGTTTAACCCGGGAGGTAGATACGCAGTATTTT.

This clonotype came up a few times. CDR3 residues: CASSLRIAGYNEQFF. The DNA of the CDR3 is TGTGCCAGCAGCCTCAGGATAGCGGGCTACAATGAGCAGTTCTTC. This rearrangement joins TRBV5-5 to TRBJ2-1, with TRBD2 identical over 7 bases. From germline, CDR1 is SGHKS and CDR2 YYEKEE (reference sequence). CDR3 length: 15 residues. V shed 4 bases, J shed 3 bases, and the junction held 7 bases outside the gene matches. Combining the CDR3 with reference TRBV5-5 and TRBJ2-1 gives the whole variable domain DAGVTQSPTHLIKTRGQQVTLRCSPISGHKSVSWYQQVLGQGPQFIFQYYEKEERGRGNFPDRFSARQFPNYSSELNVNALLLGDSALYLCASSLRIAGYNEQFFGPGTRLTVL.

This clonotype appeared many times. This chain uses TRBV20-1 with TRBJ1-4; no firm D call. The germline CDR1 and CDR2 sequences are DFQATT and SNEGSKA (reference sequence). The CDR3 totals 12 residues. The CDR3, as DNA: TGCAGCGGGGTTGCAACTAATGAAAAACTGTTTTTT. This codes for CSGVATNEKLFF.